The present T cell receptor (beta chain) was sequenced within a study of blood T cell repertoires in COVID-19. Participant reports of clinical history set cohort assignment. Germline V gives CDR1 MNHEY, CDR2 SVGAGI. J gave up 7 bases and V 4 bases, and 4 bases lay outside the gene matches. This CDR3 spans 15 amino acids. Produced via immunoSEQ multiplex PCR; TCRdb's table is partial and in-frame only. The sample has roughly 430,000 clones; around nine tenths are singletons. The source material was PBMCs or T cells enriched from blood (not recorded which). The sequence came from a woman between 18 and 29 years old who had been exposed to COVID-19. V and J are TRBV6-5 and TRBJ1-4; 12 nucleotides match TRBD1. CDR3 nucleotides: TGTGCCAGCAGTTCCGGGACAGGGGGCAGTGAAAAACTGTTTTTT. Encoded protein: CASSSGTGGSEKLFF.